The clone carrying this TCR beta chain ranks as medium-sized. The library was prepared for alpha chains; this beta chain is a stray read, so its frequency means little. The time point: sample taken at primary tumor resection. Sequencing covered unsorted whole RNA taken from tumor, nontumor lung or frozen PBMC. Patients with untreated early-stage non-small cell lung cancer, numbering 72, were the donors. TCRdb passed the 5' RACE reads through MiXCR, listing each CDR3 protein once. The table lists about 7,900 distinct CDR3 sequences, approximately 5% of them singletons. The germline V gene encodes CDR1 SGHNT and CDR2 YENEEA. V shed 5 bases and J 6 bases; nucleotides not matched to a gene: 8. This CDR3 has 15 amino acids. These data originate in a study of spatial heterogeneity in lung cancer.

The sequenced sample was PBMCs, obtained at surgery. This receptor was identified in a male donor with early-stage non-small cell lung cancer. This chain uses TRBV11-3 with TRBJ2-1, with 9 bases that match TRBD1. DNA of the CDR3: TGTGCCAGCAGCGGGACAGGGAAGGCCGGCAATGAGCAGTTCTTC. As protein: CASSGTGKAGNEQFF.